This T cell receptor beta chain was documented in a study of blood T cell repertoires in COVID-19. The overall study: PBMCs, B-cell-depleted T cells, or T cells provided the cDNA or gDNA that made up the material.

The V gene's germline CDR1 is LNHDA and CDR2 SQIVND (reference sequence). This CDR3 region has 15 residues. The J segment lost 2 bases and the V segment lost 7 bases, leaving 7 bases of the junction unmatched. In the study's own analysis: Nucleated cell counts were estimated from reference gene primer amplification. Clones were sequenced by immunoSEQ multiplex PCR, and TCRdb holds only the in-frame ones, with some missing. The DNA was the basis for D and trimming; V, J and clone size are from that table. The sample has approximately 82,000 clones; approximately 78% are singletons. The receptor was derived from a man aged 45-60 years with active or convalescent COVID-19. The specimen sequenced was peripheral blood. The chain is built from TRBV19 and TRBJ2-1; 8 nucleotides align to TRBD1. The CDR3 sequence: CASTLDRDTYNEQFF. DNA for the CDR3: TGTGCCAGTACCCTGGACAGGGACACCTACAATGAGCAGTTCTTC. Complete variable domain (other parts from reference TRBV19 and TRBJ2-1): DGGITQSPKYLFRKEGQNVTLSCEQNLNHDAMYWYRQDPGQGLRLIYYSQIVNDFQKGDIAEGYSVSREKKESFPLTVTSAQKNPTAFYLCASTLDRDTYNEQFFGPGTRLTVL.